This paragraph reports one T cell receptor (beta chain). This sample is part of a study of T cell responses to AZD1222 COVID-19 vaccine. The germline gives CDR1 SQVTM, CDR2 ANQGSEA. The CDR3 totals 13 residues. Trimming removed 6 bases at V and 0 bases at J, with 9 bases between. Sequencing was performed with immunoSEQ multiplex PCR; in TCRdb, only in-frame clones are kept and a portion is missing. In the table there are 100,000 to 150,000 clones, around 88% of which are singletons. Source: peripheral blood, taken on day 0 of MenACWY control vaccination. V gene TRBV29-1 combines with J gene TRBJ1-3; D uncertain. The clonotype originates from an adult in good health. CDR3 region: CSVEKYSGNTIYF. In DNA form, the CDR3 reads TGCAGCGTCGAAAAGTACTCTGGAAACACCATATATTTT.